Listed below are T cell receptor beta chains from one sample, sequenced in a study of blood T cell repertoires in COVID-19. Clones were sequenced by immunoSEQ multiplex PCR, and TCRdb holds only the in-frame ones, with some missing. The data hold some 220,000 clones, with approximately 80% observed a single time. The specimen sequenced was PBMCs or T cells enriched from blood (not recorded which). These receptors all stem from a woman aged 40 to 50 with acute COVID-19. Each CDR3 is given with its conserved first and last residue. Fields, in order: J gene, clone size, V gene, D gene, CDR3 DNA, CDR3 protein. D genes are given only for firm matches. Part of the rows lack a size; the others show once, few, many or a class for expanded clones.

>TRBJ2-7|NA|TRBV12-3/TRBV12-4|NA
TGTGCCAGCAGTTTGGGGGCGGCCTACGAGCAGTACTTC
CASSLGAAYEQYF
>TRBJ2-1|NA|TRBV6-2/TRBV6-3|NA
TGTGCCAGCAGTTACTCGCGGTTGGCGACTCGGATCGACAATGAGCAGTTCTTC
CASSYSRLATRIDNEQFF
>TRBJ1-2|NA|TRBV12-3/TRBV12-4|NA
TGTGCCAGCAGTCCTTCGGGTGGCGGCTACACCTTC
CASSPSGGGYTF
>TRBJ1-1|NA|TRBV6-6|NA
TGTGCCAGCAGTTCCTGGGTTCAGGGATCGAACACTGAAGCTTTCTTT
CASSSWVQGSNTEAFF
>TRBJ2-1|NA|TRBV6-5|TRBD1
TGTGCCAGCAGTAAACAGGGGGCCTCCTACAATGAGCAGTTCTTC
CASSKQGASYNEQFF
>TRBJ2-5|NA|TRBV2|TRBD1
TGTGCCAGCAGGGGACAGGTCCAGGAGACCCAGTACTTC
CASRGQVQETQYF
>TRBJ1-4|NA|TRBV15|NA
TGTGCCACCAGCGGAGGAAGGAGGGAAAAACTGTTTTTT
CATSGGRREKLFF
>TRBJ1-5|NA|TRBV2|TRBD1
TGTGCCAGCAGAGACAGGGCGGGTCAGCCCCAGCATTTT
CASRDRAGQPQHF
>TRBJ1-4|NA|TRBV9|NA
TGTGCCAGCAGCGGGGGGGAGGAAAAACTGTTTTTT
CASSGGEEKLFF
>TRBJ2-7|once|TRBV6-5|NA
TGTGCCAGCAGTTATGGGCAGGGATCCTACGAGCAGTACTTC
CASSYGQGSYEQYF
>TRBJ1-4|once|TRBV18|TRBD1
TGTGCCAGCTCACCCGGGACAGGGGACCAAAAACTGTTTTTT
CASSPGTGDQKLFF
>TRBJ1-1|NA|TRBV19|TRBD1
TGTGCCAGTAGGATGGACAGGGGGAGCGCTGAAGCTTTCTTT
CASRMDRGSAEAFF
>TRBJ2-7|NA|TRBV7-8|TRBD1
TGTGCCAGCAGCCTAAGGACAGGGTTGTCCTACGAGCAGTACTTC
CASSLRTGLSYEQYF
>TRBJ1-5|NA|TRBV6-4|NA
TGTGCCAGCAGTGACTCCCCAGGTGAGTATAGCAATCAGCCCCAGCATTTT
CASSDSPGEYSNQPQHF
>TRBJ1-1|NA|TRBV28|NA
TGTGCCAGCATGCTAGGGGGTTCGGTGAACACTGAAGCTTTCTTT
CASMLGGSVNTEAFF
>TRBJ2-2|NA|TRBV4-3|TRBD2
TGCGCCAGCAGCCACCTGGGACTAGCGACCGGGGAGCTGTTTTTT
CASSHLGLATGELFF
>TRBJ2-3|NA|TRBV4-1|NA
TGCGCCAGCAGCCAAGAGAGGGGGGATACGCAGTATTTT
CASSQERGDTQYF